This is a list of T cell receptor beta chains from one sample in a study of T cell clusters in autoimmune cytopenias. For each CDR3 protein, TCRdb gives one entry from its re-call of the multiplex PCR reads, without DNA. The sample yields several thousand distinct CDR3 sequences, of which the top ten take up approximately 55%. These data also formed part of another study, on T cell repertoires in aging, cancer and after chemotherapy.

What was sequenced was peripheral blood. These receptors originate from a human donor with chronic lymphocytic leukemia. The donor label of this sample is uncertain. The CDR3 runs from the conserved cysteine through the conserved F or W. Fields, in order: clone size, J gene, V gene, CDR3 length, CDR3 protein. Size tells how often a clone was seen (once, few, many) or the class of an expanded clone, and some rows leave it out.

clone_size: medium-sized
j_call: TRBJ2-2
v_call: TRBV6-5
cdr3_length: 16
cdr3_aa: CASSYGGSGNTGELFF

clone_size: .
j_call: TRBJ2-3
v_call: TRBV10-1
cdr3_length: 14
cdr3_aa: CASSEGTTRGTQYF

clone_size: .
j_call: TRBJ2-5
v_call: TRBV24-1
cdr3_length: 13
cdr3_aa: CATAGTSGETQYF

clone_size: .
j_call: TRBJ2-3
v_call: TRBV19
cdr3_length: 18
cdr3_aa: CASSMSAPSGGAVDTQYF

clone_size: .
j_call: TRBJ1-2
v_call: TRBV6-1
cdr3_length: 14
cdr3_aa: CASSETVINYGYTF

clone_size: medium-sized
j_call: TRBJ2-5
v_call: TRBV5-6
cdr3_length: 15
cdr3_aa: CASSLVPVGLETQYF

clone_size: .
j_call: TRBJ2-3
v_call: TRBV7-9
cdr3_length: 15
cdr3_aa: CASSPGPLTGDTQYF

clone_size: medium-sized
j_call: TRBJ2-3
v_call: TRBV5-6
cdr3_length: 19
cdr3_aa: CASSWAGLAGGHRLDTQYF

clone_size: .
j_call: TRBJ1-1
v_call: TRBV18
cdr3_length: 15
cdr3_aa: CASSPPQGVNTEAFF

clone_size: .
j_call: TRBJ1-2
v_call: TRBV12-5
cdr3_length: 17
cdr3_aa: CASGLVMGTASNYGYTF

clone_size: medium-sized
j_call: TRBJ2-3
v_call: TRBV6-6
cdr3_length: 15
cdr3_aa: CASSYGDRSTDTQYF

clone_size: .
j_call: TRBJ1-6
v_call: TRBV4-3
cdr3_length: 15
cdr3_aa: CASSQDTVGNSPLHF

clone_size: .
j_call: TRBJ1-4
v_call: TRBV5-6
cdr3_length: 14
cdr3_aa: CASSHDRGHEKLFF

clone_size: .
j_call: TRBJ1-6
v_call: TRBV20-1
cdr3_length: 13
cdr3_aa: CSARGREASPLHF

clone_size: .
j_call: TRBJ1-2
v_call: TRBV6-1
cdr3_length: 13
cdr3_aa: CASSDGDSYGYTF

clone_size: medium-sized
j_call: TRBJ2-1
v_call: TRBV13
cdr3_length: 12
cdr3_aa: CASSANRGEQFF

clone_size: medium-sized
j_call: TRBJ1-5
v_call: TRBV6-5
cdr3_length: 15
cdr3_aa: CASKRQGSRNQPQHF

clone_size: .
j_call: TRBJ2-5
v_call: TRBV5-1
cdr3_length: 15
cdr3_aa: CASSILWTGEETQYF

clone_size: .
j_call: TRBJ1-2
v_call: TRBV19
cdr3_length: 15
cdr3_aa: CASFAPGTPHYGYTF

clone_size: medium-sized
j_call: TRBJ2-3
v_call: TRBV19
cdr3_length: 15
cdr3_aa: CASSRTSGGRDTQYF

clone_size: .
j_call: TRBJ1-2
v_call: TRBV10-3
cdr3_length: 14
cdr3_aa: CAISAGTGDYGYTF

clone_size: .
j_call: TRBJ2-4
v_call: TRBV10-3
cdr3_length: 16
cdr3_aa: CAISETSGGDLNIQYF

clone_size: medium-sized
j_call: TRBJ1-1
v_call: TRBV29-1
cdr3_length: 14
cdr3_aa: CSVEVPSGDTEAFF

clone_size: .
j_call: TRBJ2-7
v_call: TRBV5-4
cdr3_length: 16
cdr3_aa: CASTTGLAGDPYEQYF

clone_size: .
j_call: TRBJ1-6
v_call: TRBV7-9
cdr3_length: 13
cdr3_aa: CASSETSGSPLHF

clone_size: medium-sized
j_call: TRBJ2-7
v_call: TRBV6-5
cdr3_length: 13
cdr3_aa: CASRIAGGYEQYF